Given below is one TCR beta chain in context. Its cognate antigen is unknown. This specimen comes from a study of tumor-infiltrating lymphocytes in localized non-small cell lung cancer. Study background: Tumor tissue and non-adjacent uninvolved lung came from each patient. Overall study findings and caveats: No T-cell fraction difference was seen between IM1 and IM2 tumors. Different pieces of the same tissue went to different assays, confounding technical variation with intratumor heterogeneity. Higher tumor T cell infiltration than in uninvolved lung was supported by TCRbeta sequencing.

This table comes from immunoSEQ multiplex PCR, and its TCRdb copy is limited to in-frame clones, with some not included. The data show about 29,000 clones, with 70% to 90% seen just once and under 2.5% held by the top ten. The V gene lost 4 bases and the J gene lost 1 base, with 4 bases spanning the gap. Per the germline V gene, CDR1 is SGHDN and CDR2 is FVKESK. The CDR3 has 12 residues. Sequenced: lung tumor tissue. The origin of this receptor is a human donor with non-small cell lung cancer. The chain links TRBV14 to TRBJ2-5; D not certain. Here the CDR3 reads CASSRSQETQYF. DNA of the CDR3: TGTGCCAGCAGCCGTTCCCAAGAGACCCAGTACTTC.